Listed below are T cell receptor beta chains from one sample, sequenced in a study of blood T cell repertoires in COVID-19. Some clones are missing from TCRdb's copy, which holds only in-frame ones; the method was immunoSEQ multiplex PCR. The repertoire holds 200,000 to 250,000 clones, with around 88% as singletons. Sequences were obtained from peripheral blood. The receptor source for this set is a woman aged 80 or over with COVID-19, enrolled during active disease. CDR3s include the opening cysteine and the closing phenylalanine or tryptophan. The order of the fields is CDR3 protein, CDR3 DNA, clone size, V gene, D gene, J gene. The D gene is left open where the match is weak. For some rows the clone size is stated as once, few or many, or as a class when expanded; others skip it.

CDR3aa: CASSPPVGTGGNQPQHF
CDR3nt: TGTGCCAGCAGTCCCCCCGTGGGGACAGGGGGTAATCAGCCCCAGCATTTT
abundance: NA
v_gene: TRBV28
d_gene: TRBD1
j_gene: TRBJ1-5

CDR3aa: CASSQDRSRGGPETQYF
CDR3nt: TGCGCCAGCAGCCAAGATCGTTCGCGGGGGGGCCCAGAGACCCAGTACTTC
abundance: NA
v_gene: TRBV4-1
d_gene: TRBD2
j_gene: TRBJ2-5

CDR3aa: CASSPVSNTGELFF
CDR3nt: TGTGCCAGCAGCCCCGTATCGAACACCGGGGAGCTGTTTTTT
abundance: NA
v_gene: TRBV14
d_gene: NA
j_gene: TRBJ2-2

CDR3aa: CASSFSPLTGSEAFF
CDR3nt: TGTGCCAGCAGTTTCTCCCCCTTGACAGGTTCTGAAGCTTTCTTT
abundance: NA
v_gene: TRBV6-2/TRBV6-3
d_gene: NA
j_gene: TRBJ1-1

CDR3aa: CAWSVPGIYEQYF
CDR3nt: TGTGCCTGGAGTGTGCCGGGAATCTACGAGCAGTACTTC
abundance: many
v_gene: TRBV30
d_gene: NA
j_gene: TRBJ2-7

CDR3aa: CASSYSNQPQHF
CDR3nt: TGTGCCAGCAGTTATAGCAATCAGCCCCAGCATTTT
abundance: NA
v_gene: TRBV2
d_gene: NA
j_gene: TRBJ1-5

CDR3aa: CATSQKPNSPLHF
CDR3nt: TGTGCCACAAGCCAAAAACCTAATTCACCCCTCCACTTT
abundance: NA
v_gene: TRBV12-3/TRBV12-4
d_gene: NA
j_gene: TRBJ1-6

CDR3aa: CASSLGGTGGRGYTF
CDR3nt: TGTGCCAGCAGCTTAGGAGGGACAGGGGGACGTGGCTACACCTTC
abundance: NA
v_gene: TRBV7-8
d_gene: TRBD1
j_gene: TRBJ1-2

CDR3aa: CASTPSGANTGELFF
CDR3nt: TGTGCCAGCACCCCGAGCGGGGCGAACACCGGGGAGCTGTTTTTT
abundance: NA
v_gene: TRBV7-9
d_gene: TRBD2
j_gene: TRBJ2-2

CDR3aa: CASKGQANTEAFF
CDR3nt: TGTGCCAGCAAAGGACAGGCGAACACTGAAGCTTTCTTT
abundance: NA
v_gene: TRBV2
d_gene: TRBD1
j_gene: TRBJ1-1

CDR3aa: CASRPTGGPQHF
CDR3nt: TGTGCCAGCAGACCGACAGGCGGGCCCCAGCATTTT
abundance: NA
v_gene: TRBV6-6
d_gene: NA
j_gene: TRBJ1-5

CDR3aa: CASLSLVPWLNSYEQYF
CDR3nt: TGTGCCAGCCTCTCTTTGGTGCCGTGGCTCAACTCCTACGAGCAGTACTTC
abundance: NA
v_gene: TRBV28
d_gene: NA
j_gene: TRBJ2-7

CDR3aa: CAISELTASSYGYTF
CDR3nt: TGTGCCATCAGTGAGCTGACAGCCAGTAGCTATGGCTACACCTTC
abundance: NA
v_gene: TRBV10-3
d_gene: NA
j_gene: TRBJ1-2

CDR3aa: CASSPDLGSGGSTDTQYF
CDR3nt: TGTGCCAGCAGTCCCGACCTGGGAAGCGGGGGTAGCACAGATACGCAGTATTTT
abundance: once
v_gene: TRBV6-6
d_gene: TRBD2
j_gene: TRBJ2-3

CDR3aa: CASSLGQVMRETQYF
CDR3nt: TGTGCCAGCAGCTTGGGACAGGTAATGCGGGAGACCCAGTACTTC
abundance: NA
v_gene: TRBV5-6
d_gene: NA
j_gene: TRBJ2-5

CDR3aa: CASSPPGADTQYF
CDR3nt: TGTGCCAGCTCACCACCGGGAGCAGATACGCAGTATTTT
abundance: NA
v_gene: TRBV18
d_gene: NA
j_gene: TRBJ2-3

CDR3aa: CASSEMLGLTQETQYF
CDR3nt: TGTGCCAGCAGTGAAATGTTAGGACTGACTCAAGAGACCCAGTACTTC
abundance: NA
v_gene: TRBV2
d_gene: NA
j_gene: TRBJ2-5

CDR3aa: CSVPVVTDTQYF
CDR3nt: TGCAGCGTCCCCGTAGTCACAGATACGCAGTATTTT
abundance: NA
v_gene: TRBV29-1
d_gene: NA
j_gene: TRBJ2-3

CDR3aa: CASSFQGIMPEAFF
CDR3nt: TGTGCCAGCAGTTTCCAGGGAATAATGCCTGAAGCTTTCTTT
abundance: NA
v_gene: TRBV28
d_gene: NA
j_gene: TRBJ1-1

CDR3aa: CASSLEPDTGELFF
CDR3nt: TGCGCCAGCAGCTTGGAGCCGGACACCGGGGAGCTGTTTTTT
abundance: NA
v_gene: TRBV5-1
d_gene: NA
j_gene: TRBJ2-2

CDR3aa: CASSTPQGQETQYF
CDR3nt: TGTGCCAGCAGTACCCCGCAGGGGCAGGAGACCCAGTACTTC
abundance: NA
v_gene: TRBV28
d_gene: NA
j_gene: TRBJ2-5

CDR3aa: CASSADRGTPLHF
CDR3nt: TGTGCCAGTAGTGCGGATCGGGGAACACCCCTCCACTTT
abundance: few
v_gene: TRBV19
d_gene: NA
j_gene: TRBJ1-6

CDR3aa: CASSQDPTQGEQYF
CDR3nt: TGTGCCAGCAGCCAAGATCCCACCCAGGGCGAGCAGTACTTC
abundance: NA
v_gene: TRBV4-2
d_gene: NA
j_gene: TRBJ2-7

CDR3aa: CSIQGSPGAYEQYF
CDR3nt: TGCAGCATACAAGGGTCACCAGGGGCCTACGAGCAGTACTTC
abundance: NA
v_gene: TRBV29-1
d_gene: NA
j_gene: TRBJ2-7

CDR3aa: CASSFKENQPQHF
CDR3nt: TGTGCCAGCAGTTTTAAGGAGAATCAGCCCCAGCATTTT
abundance: NA
v_gene: TRBV12-3/TRBV12-4
d_gene: NA
j_gene: TRBJ1-5

CDR3aa: CASSKVRISGNTIYF
CDR3nt: TGTGCCAGCAGCAAAGTGAGGATCTCTGGAAACACCATATATTTT
abundance: NA
v_gene: TRBV21-1
d_gene: NA
j_gene: TRBJ1-3

CDR3aa: CASSLLVGSDEKLFF
CDR3nt: TGTGCCAGCAGCTTATTAGTCGGCAGCGATGAAAAACTGTTTTTT
abundance: NA
v_gene: TRBV7-9
d_gene: NA
j_gene: TRBJ1-4

CDR3aa: CASSLVGTSGNNEQFF
CDR3nt: TGTGCCAGCAGCTTAGTGGGGACTAGCGGCAACAATGAGCAGTTCTTC
abundance: NA
v_gene: TRBV7-2
d_gene: TRBD2
j_gene: TRBJ2-1

CDR3aa: CASRESGGHTGELFF
CDR3nt: TGTGCCAGTAGGGAATCAGGGGGTCACACCGGGGAGCTGTTTTTT
abundance: NA
v_gene: TRBV19
d_gene: TRBD1
j_gene: TRBJ2-2

CDR3aa: CASSPRGTKETQYF
CDR3nt: TGTGCCAGCAGCCCCCGGGGGACTAAAGAGACCCAGTACTTC
abundance: NA
v_gene: TRBV11-2
d_gene: TRBD2
j_gene: TRBJ2-5

CDR3aa: CASSLGLAGTDTQYF
CDR3nt: TGTGCCAGCAGCTTGGGACTAGCGGGCACAGATACGCAGTATTTT
abundance: NA
v_gene: TRBV7-7
d_gene: TRBD2
j_gene: TRBJ2-3

CDR3aa: CASSPNTGTSGNTIYF
CDR3nt: TGCGCCAGCAGCCCTAACACGGGGACTTCTGGAAACACCATATATTTT
abundance: NA
v_gene: TRBV5-1
d_gene: NA
j_gene: TRBJ1-3

CDR3aa: CASSVGATNTEAFF
CDR3nt: TGTGCCAGCAGCGTAGGCGCCACGAACACTGAAGCTTTCTTT
abundance: few
v_gene: TRBV9
d_gene: NA
j_gene: TRBJ1-1

CDR3aa: CASSLGWGRGTDTQYF
CDR3nt: TGTGCCAGCAGTTTGGGTTGGGGGCGCGGCACAGATACGCAGTATTTT
abundance: NA
v_gene: TRBV7-9
d_gene: NA
j_gene: TRBJ2-3

CDR3aa: CASTSEGGAWTEAFF
CDR3nt: TGTGCCAGCACCTCCGAAGGGGGCGCCTGGACTGAAGCTTTCTTT
abundance: NA
v_gene: TRBV14
d_gene: TRBD1
j_gene: TRBJ1-1